This entry concerns a single TCR beta chain. Losses at the gene ends were 4 bases for V and 2 bases for J; bases not matched to a gene: 6. This CDR3 has 15 amino acids. Germline lookup yields CDR1 SGDLS and CDR2 YYNGEE. This entry comes from a study of early T cells in non-severe SARS-CoV-2 infection. One entry per CDR3 protein, called by TCRdb with MiXCR from the 5' RACE reads. The sample includes fewer than 45,000 distinct CDR3 sequences, 5.8% of them seen just once. The TCR was taken from an adult who was a healthcare worker with PCR-confirmed SARS-CoV-2 infection or an uninfected control (not recorded which). This sequence joins TRBV9 and TRBJ1-3, with 7 bases that match TRBD1. The sequencing input was whole blood. Here the CDR3 reads CASSPSQGPGNTIYF. The CDR3 DNA reads TGTGCCAGCAGCCCTTCACAGGGGCCTGGAAACACCATATATTTT.